Shown below are 21 T cell receptor beta chains from a single sample sequenced in a study of T cells in Graves' hyperthyroidism and ophthalmopathy. Amplification yielded TCR beta CDR3 regions, with RNA transcripts as the source. During a first-round RT-PCR of the TCR CDR3, the HTBI primer set was used. TCRdb reanalysed the multiplex PCR reads using MiXCR and keeps one entry per CDR3 protein. The sample lists approximately 560,000 distinct CDR3 sequences; around 16% were seen once. Sequencing was done on a sample of blood. Receptor source: a woman in her thirties with Graves' hyperthyroidism.

This clonotype occurred many times. The chain combines TRBV13 with TRBJ2-1; TRBD2 agrees at 14 bases. The CDR3 is 15 amino acids. Germline assignment: CDR1 PRHDT and CDR2 FYEKMQ (reference sequence). V lost 5 bases and J lost 10; bases outside the gene matches: 7. The chain's CDR3 is CASSKGLAGGIEQFF. CDR3 sequence (DNA): TGTGCCAGCAGCAAAGGACTAGCGGGAGGAATAGAGCAGTTCTTC.

This clonotype was picked up many times. V and J are TRBV20-1 and TRBJ1-2; 9 positions agree with TRBD1. Germline V CDR1 and CDR2: DFQATT, SNEGSKA (reference sequence). The CDR3 has 16 residues. V was pared by 5 bases and J by 2 bases, with 12 bases of the junction left unmatched. The CDR3 DNA sequence: TGCAGTGCTTTAAACCGGGACAGGGTCGACAACTATGGCTACACCTTC. It is translated as CSALNRDRVDNYGYTF.

The V gene is TRBV27, the J gene TRBJ2-7, with D maybe TRBD2 (7 bases). The CDR3 loop spans 15 amino acids. Trimming took 2 bases from V and 3 from J, leaving 14 bases between them. Germline values: CDR1 MNHEY, CDR2 SMNVEV (reference sequence). The CDR3 protein is CASSLTGGGHYEQYF. The CDR3 DNA sequence: TGTGCCAGCAGTTTAACGGGGGGCGGGCACTACGAGCAGTACTTC.

This clonotype was seen ten or more times. This rearrangement joins TRBV5-1 to TRBJ2-3; tentatively, D is TRBD2 (6 bases). CDR3 length: 17 residues. The germline gives CDR1 SGHRS, CDR2 YFSETQ. V shed 3 bases and J shed 0 bases, with 17 bases lying between them. The CDR3 spells CASSWGLAGTSTDTQYF. The CDR3 DNA is TGCGCCAGCAGCTGGGGACTCGCGGGAACTAGCACAGATACGCAGTATTTT.

This clonotype has only one observation. Being one base from a much bigger clone, this may be a read error. This chain links TRBV6-2 or TRBV6-3 with TRBJ2-5; the match to TRBD1 covers 9 bases. The CDR3 contains 14 residues. Germline CDR1 reads MNHEY; CDR2 reads SVGEGT. The V and J ends lost 6 bases and 4 bases, in that order; junction bases with no gene match: 6. DNA for the CDR3: TGTGCCAGCAGGGGGGACAGGGCTGGAGAGACCCAGTACTTC. It is translated as CASRGDRAGETQYF.

The V call is TRBV9, the J call TRBJ2-2; D may be TRBD2 (5 bases). Trimming removed 3 bases at V and 6 bases at J, with 12 bases between. Germline-derived CDR1 and CDR2 are SGDLS and YYNGEE. This CDR3 spans 14 amino acids. CDR3 nucleotide sequence: TGTGCCAGCAGCGCCCAATTGAGGGCCGGGGAGCTGTTTTTT. It encodes CASSAQLRAGELFF.

In its sample, this clonotype was seen many times. This chain joins TRBV20-1 and TRBJ1-1, with TRBD1 as a possible D gene (5 bases). Deletions cut 0 bases from V and 7 bases from J, with 12 bases between. Germline loops: CDR1 DFQATT, CDR2 SNEGSKA (reference sequence). The CDR3 is made up of 13 amino acids. The DNA for the CDR3 is TGCAGTGCTAGAGAGGGGTCGGGGGTTGAAGCTTTCTTT. This translates into CSAREGSGVEAFF.

Here the CDR3 reads CATSSGDHFYNEQFF. CDR3 coding DNA: TGTGCCACCAGCAGCGGGGACCACTTTTACAATGAGCAGTTCTTC. V usage is TRBV15 and J usage is TRBJ2-1; D tentatively fits TRBD1 or TRBD2 (5 bases each). Germline V gene sequence: CDR1 LNHNV, CDR2 YYDKDF (reference sequence). CDR3 length: 15 amino acids. Between the trimmed V and J ends, which lost 3 bases and 4 bases, there was a span of 13 bases.

This clonotype was counted at least ten times. In nucleotides, the CDR3 is TGTGCCACCAGCAGAGAAGGAGGGGCTGAAGCTTTCTTT. Translating it yields CATSREGGAEAFF. This rearrangement joins TRBV15 to TRBJ1-1, with D maybe TRBD1 (5 bases). CDR1 is LNHNV, CDR2 YYDKDF, per germline (reference sequence). This CDR3 is 13 amino acids long. Deletions cut 0 bases from V and 6 bases from J, with 8 bases between.

This clonotype was counted ten times or more. CDR3 DNA sequence: TGTGCCTGGAGTGTTGACCGGGAGTTCGAGCAGTACTTC. Translating gives CAWSVDREFEQYF. V gene TRBV30 combines with J gene TRBJ2-7; a possible D gene is TRBD2 (6 bases). The germline gives CDR1 GTSNPN, CDR2 SVGIG (reference sequence). The CDR3 sequence is 13 residues long. Deletions cut 0 bases from V and 6 bases from J, with 12 bases between.

V is TRBV6-5 and J is TRBJ1-1; D is unclear. The CDR3 is 14 residues long. V was shortened by 0 bases and J by 6 bases, with 11 bases between the two germline ends. Germline loops: CDR1 MNHEY, CDR2 SVGAGI. CDR3 coding DNA: TGTGCCAGCAGTTACTCGGGCGTACACCCTGAAGCTTTCTTT. Amino acids: CASSYSGVHPEAFF.

The V gene is TRBV14, the J gene TRBJ2-7; 7 nucleotides match TRBD1. The V and J ends lost 2 bases and 2 bases, in that order; junction bases with no gene match: 15. This CDR3 spans 18 amino acids. The germline gives CDR1 SGHDN, CDR2 FVKESK. The CDR3 protein is CASSQRVGLGGLPYEQYF. The CDR3 DNA reads as TGTGCCAGCAGCCAACGGGTAGGCCTAGGGGGCTTGCCCTACGAGCAGTACTTC.

This clonotype was detected only a few times. The J gene is TRBJ2-7, the V gene TRBV20-1; 10 bases agree with TRBD2. Germline lookup yields CDR1 DFQATT and CDR2 SNEGSKA (reference sequence). The J segment lost 6 bases and the V segment lost 3 bases, leaving 8 bases of the junction unmatched. The CDR3 covers 14 residues. The CDR3 nucleotides read TGCAGTGCTAGCTCTATATTAGCGGGAGGCGAGCAGTACTTC. This encodes CSASSILAGGEQYF.

This clonotype was counted many times. The chain combines TRBV2 with TRBJ1-5; unclear D gene. The CDR3 is 15 amino acids. V was clipped by 7 bases and J by 0 bases, with 13 bases between them. Germline lookup yields CDR1 SNHLY and CDR2 FYNNEI. The CDR3 coding sequence is TGTGCCAGCACAGAGGACCTCTATAGCAATCAGCCCCAGCATTTT. As protein: CASTEDLYSNQPQHF. Drawing the rest from reference TRBV2 and TRBJ1-5, the complete variable domain is EPEVTQTPSHQVTQMGQEVILRCVPISNHLYFYWYRQILGQKVEFLVSFYNNEISEKSEIFDDQFSVERPDGSNFTLKIRSTKLEDSAMYFCASTEDLYSNQPQHFGDGTRLSIL.

This clonotype was seen ten or more times. The chain employs TRBV12-3 or TRBV12-4 and TRBJ1-5, with TRBD1 identical over 9 bases. J gave up 3 bases and V 5 bases, and 8 bases lay outside the gene matches. The CDR3 totals 16 residues. The chain's CDR3 is CASSPGTGRPNQPQHF. CDR3 nucleotide sequence: TGTGCCAGCAGTCCGGGGACAGGGAGGCCCAATCAGCCCCAGCATTTT.

This clonotype was seen ten or more times. The genes are TRBV29-1 and TRBJ2-7; TRBD2 matches at 8 bases. Germline V gene lookup returns CDR1 SQVTM and CDR2 ANQGSEA. The CDR3 has 12 residues. V was clipped by 6 bases and J by 5 bases; unmatched bases: 6. The CDR3 region has the DNA TGCAGCGTGGCCCGGGGGGGTAACGAGCAGTACTTC. This sequence encodes CSVARGGNEQYF.

This clonotype was detected only a few times. The chain links TRBV24-1 to TRBJ2-2; 9 bases line up with TRBD1. Per the germline V gene, CDR1 is KGHDR and CDR2 is SFDVKD. The CDR3 is 16 amino acids. V shed 3 bases, J shed 2 bases, and the junction held 3 bases outside the gene matches. Written as DNA, the CDR3 is TGTGCCACCAGTGATCCGGGACAGGGAAACACCGGGGAGCTGTTTTTT. Protein: CATSDPGQGNTGELFF.

J is TRBJ2-6 and V is TRBV3-1, with D possibly being TRBD2 (5 bases). CDR3 length: 18 residues. The germline V gene encodes CDR1 LGHDT and CDR2 YNNKEL (reference sequence). The V end lost 1 base, the J end lost 4 bases, and 17 bases lay between the germline ends. The CDR3 bases are TGTGCCAGCAGCCAAGGGAGCGGCTTGCTGAAAGGGGCCAACGTCCTGACTTTC. Residues: CASSQGSGLLKGANVLTF.

This clonotype was found many times. This chain joins TRBV2 and TRBJ1-1, with a weak D call TRBD1 (6 bases). CDR1 is SNHLY, CDR2 FYNNEI, per germline. This CDR3 comprises 13 residues. The ends were cut back, 8 bases at V and 5 bases at J, with 15 bases in the middle. The DNA of the CDR3 is TGTGCCAGCTTTATGGGGGGCGCGACTGAAGCTTTCTTT. It translates to CASFMGGATEAFF.

The rearrangement links TRBV4-2 to TRBJ1-4; D gene unclear. V lost 3 bases to trimming and J lost 0 bases, with 14 bases between them. The V gene's germline CDR1 is LGHNA and CDR2 YNFKEQ. The CDR3 extends over 17 amino acids. The CDR3 DNA reads TGTGCCAGCAGCCAGGAAAGAGAGGGCCCAACTAATGAAAAACTGTTTTTT. Its protein product is CASSQEREGPTNEKLFF.

The J gene is TRBJ2-3, the V gene TRBV27, with TRBD2 matching over 7 bases. V shed 1 base and J 3 bases; nucleotides not matched to a gene: 10. The CDR3 is 17 amino acids. Germline V gives CDR1 MNHEY, CDR2 SMNVEV (reference sequence). In nucleotides, the CDR3 is TGTGCCAGCAGTTTATTGAGACCGGGAGGAGGAACAGATACGCAGTATTTT. Its translation is CASSLLRPGGGTDTQYF.